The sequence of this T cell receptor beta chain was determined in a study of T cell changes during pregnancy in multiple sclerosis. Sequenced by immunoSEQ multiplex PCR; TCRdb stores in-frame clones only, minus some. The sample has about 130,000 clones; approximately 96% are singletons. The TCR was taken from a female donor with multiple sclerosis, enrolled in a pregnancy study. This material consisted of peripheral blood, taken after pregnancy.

The CDR3, as DNA: TGTGCCAGCAGTGAAACACGACACCAGAACACTGAAGCTTTCTTT. Residues: CASSETRHQNTEAFF. The V gene is TRBV28, the J gene TRBJ1-1, with unresolved D. The CDR3 length is 15 residues. The V end lost 5 bases, the J end lost 1 base, and 14 bases lay between the germline ends. From germline, CDR1 is MDHEN and CDR2 SYDVKM.